This TCR beta chain was retrieved from a study of T cells after yellow fever vaccination. Looking at the study overall: Preparation used SMART-Seq v4 Ultra Low Input for the low-cell-number fractions. Study-wide results and limits: Only a small proportion of the clonotypes turned up in both the CD4 and the CD8 compartments, likely arising from convergent recombination. At 95% to 96% for CD4 and roughly 87% for CD8, most primary-vaccination clones showed up again after the booster.

For TCR, cDNA came from 5'RACE template switching, which added a universal primer site and UMIs. One entry per CDR3 protein results from TCRdb running MiXCR on the 5' RACE reads. The table records about 360,000 distinct CDR3 sequences, 6.2% of them present only once. On this clonotype itself: Its target is unknown.

CDR3 length: 16 residues. Per germline, CDR1 SGHTA and CDR2 FQGNSA. V shed 1 base, J shed 0 bases, and the junction held 6 bases outside the gene matches. V usage is TRBV7-2 and J usage is TRBJ2-7; 7 bases agree with TRBD1. This clonotype originated in a man aged 25-40 years who received the YFV17D yellow fever vaccine. This specimen consisted of PBMCs, obtained 5 days after the yellow fever booster vaccination. Here the CDR3 reads CASSLGSWDSSYEQYF. CDR3 DNA sequence: TGTGCCAGCAGCTTAGGGTCCTGGGACAGCTCCTACGAGCAGTACTTC. The full variable domain, its missing parts supplied by reference TRBV7-2 and TRBJ2-7, is GAGVSQSPSNKVTEKGKDVELRCDPISGHTALYWYRQSLGQGLEFLIYFQGNSAPDKSGLPSDRFSAERTGGSVSTLTIQRTQQEDSAVYLCASSLGSWDSSYEQYFGPGTRLTVT.